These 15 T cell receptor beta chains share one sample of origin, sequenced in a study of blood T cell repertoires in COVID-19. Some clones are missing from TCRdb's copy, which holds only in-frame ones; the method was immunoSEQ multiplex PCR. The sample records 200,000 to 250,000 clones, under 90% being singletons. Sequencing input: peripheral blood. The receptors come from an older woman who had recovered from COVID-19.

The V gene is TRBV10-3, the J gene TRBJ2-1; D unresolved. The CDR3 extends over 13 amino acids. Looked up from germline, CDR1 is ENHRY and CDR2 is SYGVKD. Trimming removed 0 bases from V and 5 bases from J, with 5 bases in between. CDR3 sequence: CAISESRDNEQFF. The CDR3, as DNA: TGTGCCATCAGTGAGTCACGGGACAATGAGCAGTTCTTC.

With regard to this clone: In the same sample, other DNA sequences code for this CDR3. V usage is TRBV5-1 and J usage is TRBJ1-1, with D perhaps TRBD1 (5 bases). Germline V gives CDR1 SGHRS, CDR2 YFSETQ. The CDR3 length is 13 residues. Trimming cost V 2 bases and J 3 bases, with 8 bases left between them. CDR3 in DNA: TGCGCCAGCAGCTTCGGGGGGGACACTGAAGCTTTCTTT. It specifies CASSFGGDTEAFF.

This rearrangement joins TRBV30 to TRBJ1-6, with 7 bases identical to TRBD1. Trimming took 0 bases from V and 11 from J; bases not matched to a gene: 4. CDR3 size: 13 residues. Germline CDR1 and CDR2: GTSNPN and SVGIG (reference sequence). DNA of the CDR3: TGTGCCTGGAGTGTACAGGGGATAGCACCCCTCCACTTT. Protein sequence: CAWSVQGIAPLHF.

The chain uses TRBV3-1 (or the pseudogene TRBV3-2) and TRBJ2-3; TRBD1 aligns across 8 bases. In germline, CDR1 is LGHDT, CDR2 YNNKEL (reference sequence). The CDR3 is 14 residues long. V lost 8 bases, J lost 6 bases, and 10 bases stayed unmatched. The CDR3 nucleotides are TGTGCCAGCGGCGGGACAGGAAGGGCGGATACGCAGTATTTT. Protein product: CASGGTGRADTQYF.

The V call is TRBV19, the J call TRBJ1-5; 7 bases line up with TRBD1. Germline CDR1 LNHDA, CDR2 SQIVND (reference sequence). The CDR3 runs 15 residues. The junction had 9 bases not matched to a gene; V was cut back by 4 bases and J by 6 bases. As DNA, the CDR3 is TGTGCCAGTAGTACCTTGACAGGGCCCGGTCAGCCCCAGCATTTT. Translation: CASSTLTGPGQPQHF. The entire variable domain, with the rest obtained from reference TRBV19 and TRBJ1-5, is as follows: DGGITQSPKYLFRKEGQNVTLSCEQNLNHDAMYWYRQDPGQGLRLIYYSQIVNDFQKGDIAEGYSVSREKKESFPLTVTSAQKNPTAFYLCASSTLTGPGQPQHFGDGTRLSIL.

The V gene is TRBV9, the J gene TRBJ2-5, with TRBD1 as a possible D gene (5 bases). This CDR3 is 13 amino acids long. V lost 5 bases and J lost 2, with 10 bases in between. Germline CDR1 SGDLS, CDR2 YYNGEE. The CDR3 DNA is TGTGCCAGCAGTAGGGGTAATCAAGAGACCCAGTACTTC. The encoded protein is CASSRGNQETQYF. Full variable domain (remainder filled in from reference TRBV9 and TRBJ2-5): DSGVTQTPKHLITATGQRVTLRCSPRSGDLSVYWYQQSLDQGLQFLIQYYNGEERAKGNILERFSAQQFPDLHSELNLSSLELGDSALYFCASSRGNQETQYFGPGTRLLVL.

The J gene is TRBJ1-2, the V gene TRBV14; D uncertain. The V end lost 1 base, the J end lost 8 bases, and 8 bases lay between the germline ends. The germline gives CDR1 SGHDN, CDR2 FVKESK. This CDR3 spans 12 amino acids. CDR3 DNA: TGTGCCAGCAGCCAAGGGTCAAGCGGCTACACCTTC. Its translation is CASSQGSSGYTF.

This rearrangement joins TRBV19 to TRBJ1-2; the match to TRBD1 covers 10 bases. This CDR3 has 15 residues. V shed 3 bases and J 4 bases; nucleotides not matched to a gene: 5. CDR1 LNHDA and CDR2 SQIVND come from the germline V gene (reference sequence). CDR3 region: CASSMGQGQRYGYTF. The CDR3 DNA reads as TGTGCCAGTAGTATGGGACAGGGGCAGCGCTATGGCTACACCTTC.

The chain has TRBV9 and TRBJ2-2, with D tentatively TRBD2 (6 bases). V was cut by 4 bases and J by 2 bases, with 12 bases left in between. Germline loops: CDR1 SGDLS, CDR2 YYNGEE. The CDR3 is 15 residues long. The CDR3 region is CASSPRDFNTGELFF. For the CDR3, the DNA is TGTGCCAGCAGCCCGCGGGACTTCAACACCGGGGAGCTGTTTTTT.

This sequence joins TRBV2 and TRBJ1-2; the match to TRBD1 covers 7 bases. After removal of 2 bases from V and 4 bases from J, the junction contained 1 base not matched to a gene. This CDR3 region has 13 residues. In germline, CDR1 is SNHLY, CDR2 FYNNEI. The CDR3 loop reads CASSENRGYGYTF. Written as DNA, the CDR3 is TGTGCCAGCAGTGAAAACAGGGGCTATGGCTACACCTTC.

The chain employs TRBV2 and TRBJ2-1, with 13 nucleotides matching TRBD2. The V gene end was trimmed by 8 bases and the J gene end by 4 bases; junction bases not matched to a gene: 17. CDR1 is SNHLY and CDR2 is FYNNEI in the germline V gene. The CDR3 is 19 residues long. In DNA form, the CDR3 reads TGTGCCAGCGGTCGTTCGACTAGCGGGGGGACCACCCGGTACAATGAGCAGTTCTTC. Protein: CASGRSTSGGTTRYNEQFF.

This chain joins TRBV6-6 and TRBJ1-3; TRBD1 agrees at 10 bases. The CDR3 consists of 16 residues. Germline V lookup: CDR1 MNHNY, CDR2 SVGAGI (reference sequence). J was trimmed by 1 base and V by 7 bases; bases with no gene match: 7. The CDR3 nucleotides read TGTGCCAGCACGATACCGGGACAGGGGTCTGGAAACACCATATATTTT. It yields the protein CASTIPGQGSGNTIYF.

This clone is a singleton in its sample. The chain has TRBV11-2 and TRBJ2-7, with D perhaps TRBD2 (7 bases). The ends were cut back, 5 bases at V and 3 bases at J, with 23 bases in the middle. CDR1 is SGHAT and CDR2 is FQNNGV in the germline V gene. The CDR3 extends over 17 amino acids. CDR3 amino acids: CASSHYRGANGVYEQYF. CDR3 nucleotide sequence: TGTGCCAGCAGCCATTACCGGGGGGCAAACGGGGTCTACGAGCAGTACTTC. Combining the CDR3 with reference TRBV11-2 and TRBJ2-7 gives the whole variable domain EAGVAQSPRYKIIEKRQSVAFWCNPISGHATLYWYQQILGQGPKLLIQFQNNGVVDDSQLPKDRFSAERLKGVDSTLKIQPAKLEDSAVYLCASSHYRGANGVYEQYFGPGTRLTVT.

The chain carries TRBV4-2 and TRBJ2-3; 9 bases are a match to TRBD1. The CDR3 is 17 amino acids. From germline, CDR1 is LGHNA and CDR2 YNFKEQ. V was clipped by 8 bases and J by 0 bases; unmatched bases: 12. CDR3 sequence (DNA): TGTGCCAGCGCTCGTTTAATGACAGGGGGTAGCACAGATACGCAGTATTTT. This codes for CASARLMTGGSTDTQYF.

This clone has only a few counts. The DNA for the CDR3 is TGCGCCAGCAGCTTGAACAGGGATGAGACCCAGTACTTC. It specifies CASSLNRDETQYF. This chain joins TRBV5-1 and TRBJ2-5, with TRBD1 as a possible D gene (6 bases). CDR3 length: 13 amino acids. V dropped 1 base and J dropped 5 bases, with 9 bases sitting between them. Germline assignment: CDR1 SGHRS and CDR2 YFSETQ.